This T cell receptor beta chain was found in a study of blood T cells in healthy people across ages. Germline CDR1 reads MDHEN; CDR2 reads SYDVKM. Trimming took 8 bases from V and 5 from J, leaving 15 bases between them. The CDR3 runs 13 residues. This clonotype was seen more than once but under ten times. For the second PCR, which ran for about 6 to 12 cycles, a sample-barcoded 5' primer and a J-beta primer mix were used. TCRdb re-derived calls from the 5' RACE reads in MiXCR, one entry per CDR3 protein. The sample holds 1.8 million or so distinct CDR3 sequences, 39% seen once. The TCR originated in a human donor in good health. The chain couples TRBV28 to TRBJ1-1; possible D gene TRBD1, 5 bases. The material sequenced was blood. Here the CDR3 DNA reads TGTGCCAGCGGAGGGGCCCCGGAGACTGAAGCTTTCTTT. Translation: CASGGAPETEAFF.